A single sample gave rise to the 7 T cell receptor beta chains below, sequenced in a study of T cell repertoires in cytomegalovirus infection. These receptors lack a known antigen. TCRdb reprocessed the reads via MiXCR and lists one record per CDR3 protein. The sample yields roughly 150,000 distinct CDR3 sequences, approximately 21% seen once. Sample: CD8+ T cells from cultured PBMCs, taken from culture after CMV antigen stimulation. These receptors originate from a human donor in good health (CMV status not recorded). Some clones in this sample may be carry-over from other donors' samples.

In this sample, this clonotype turned up a few times. V and J are TRBV5-3 and TRBJ2-1; D is possibly TRBD1 or TRBD2 (5 bases each). TRBV5-3 is identified as an open reading frame with a role that is uncertain. The CDR3 has 15 amino acids. The germline V and J ends were trimmed by 1 base and 0 bases, with 8 bases remaining between them. The CDR3 nucleotides read TGTGCCAGAAGCTTGCAGGGAGTCTCCTACAATGAGCAGTTCTTC. Its protein is CARSLQGVSYNEQFF.

The CDR3 sequence is CASTGPADTDTQYF. Here the CDR3 DNA reads TGTGCCAGTACTGGCCCAGCCGACACAGATACGCAGTATTTT. The chain employs TRBV19 and TRBJ2-3; D is uncertain. CDR1 is LNHDA, CDR2 SQIVND, per germline (reference sequence). The CDR3 runs to 14 residues. V was trimmed by 7 bases and J by 2 bases, leaving 13 bases between them.

The gene calls are TRBV28 and TRBJ2-5, with 7 bases matching TRBD2. V lost 3 bases to trimming and J lost 0 bases; unmatched junction nucleotides: 4. This CDR3 has 15 residues. Germline V gene sequence: CDR1 MDHEN, CDR2 SYDVKM. CDR3 loop: CASSFLAGDQETQYF. In DNA form, the CDR3 reads TGTGCCAGCAGTTTTCTGGCGGGGGACCAAGAGACCCAGTACTTC.

V and J are TRBV7-8 and TRBJ2-5; D perhaps matches TRBD1 (6 bases). This CDR3 region has 15 residues. Germline-derived CDR1 and CDR2 are SGHVS and FQNEAQ. Trimming stripped 5 bases from V and 3 bases from J, with 16 bases between. Here the CDR3 DNA reads TGTGCCAGCAGCGAACAACGGACAGATAAAGAGACCCAGTACTTC. It is translated as CASSEQRTDKETQYF.

The V and J genes are TRBV4-2 and TRBJ1-1; D gene uncertain. Trimming took 1 base from V and 5 from J, leaving 11 bases between them. The CDR3 has 14 residues. Germline V lookup: CDR1 LGHNA, CDR2 YNFKEQ. DNA of the CDR3: TGTGCCAGCAGCCAAGGGTCCGCTGTGACTGAAGCTTTCTTT. As protein: CASSQGSAVTEAFF.

The CDR3 here is CASRTGHSYEQYF. As DNA, the CDR3 is TGTGCCAGCCGTACGGGACACTCCTACGAGCAGTACTTC. This rearrangement joins TRBV6-6 to TRBJ2-7; a possible D gene is TRBD1 (6 bases). The CDR3 spans 13 residues. The germline V gene has CDR1 MNHNY and CDR2 SVGAGI (reference sequence). V shed 8 bases and J shed 0 bases, with 11 bases lying between them.

With respect to this clonotype: Compared with germline, one end of the junction differs, possibly owing to a read error. CDR3 sequence (DNA): TGTGCCAGCAGCTTAGTGGTTTCGGGGGGCCGAGATTCTGCAGCCTTC. It specifies CASSLVVSGGRDSAAF. The chain has TRBV7-8 and TRBJ1-2, with a possible D match to TRBD1 (6 bases). Germline values: CDR1 SGHVS, CDR2 FQNEAQ. CDR3 size: 16 residues.